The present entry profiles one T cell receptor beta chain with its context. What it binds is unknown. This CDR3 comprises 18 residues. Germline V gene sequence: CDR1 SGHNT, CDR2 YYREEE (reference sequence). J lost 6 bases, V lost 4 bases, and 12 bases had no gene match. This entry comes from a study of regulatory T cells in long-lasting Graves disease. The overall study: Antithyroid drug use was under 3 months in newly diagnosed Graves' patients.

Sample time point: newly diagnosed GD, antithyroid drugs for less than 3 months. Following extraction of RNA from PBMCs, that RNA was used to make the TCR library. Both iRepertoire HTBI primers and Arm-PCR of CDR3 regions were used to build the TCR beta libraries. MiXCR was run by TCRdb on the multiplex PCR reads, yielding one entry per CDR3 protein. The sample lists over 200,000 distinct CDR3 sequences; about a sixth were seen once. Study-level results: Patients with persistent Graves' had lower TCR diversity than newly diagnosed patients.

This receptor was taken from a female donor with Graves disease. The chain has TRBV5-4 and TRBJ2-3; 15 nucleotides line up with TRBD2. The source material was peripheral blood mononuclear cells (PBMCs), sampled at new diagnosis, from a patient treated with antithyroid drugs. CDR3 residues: CASSAGLAGGRDSDTQYF. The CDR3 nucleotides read TGTGCCAGCAGCGCCGGACTAGCGGGAGGGAGGGACTCGGATACGCAGTATTTT.